The clone carrying this TCR beta chain came up a few times. Its specificity is unknown. The sample is drawn from a study of T cell responses to AZD1222 COVID-19 vaccine. Notes on the study in general: Mostly white British, mostly female donors; authors suggested clonal diversity may be underestimated. The breadth and depth of Spike-specific TCRs increased once two AZD1222 doses had been given.

Sequencing was performed with immunoSEQ multiplex PCR; in TCRdb, only in-frame clones are kept and a portion is missing. The table has some 140,000 clones, over 90% seen once; the top ten hold approximately 0.85%. Trimming took off 3 bases at V and 3 bases at J, with 11 bases between the two ends. The germline V gene has CDR1 KGHSH and CDR2 LQKENI. CDR3 length: 14 residues. This sequence originates from an adult in good health. J is TRBJ2-5 and V is TRBV18; D is perhaps TRBD1 (5 bases). Sequencing was performed on peripheral blood, taken on day 0 of AZD1222 vaccination. CDR3 coding DNA: TGTGCCAGCTCACCGTCCGCGACAGAAGAGACCCAGTACTTC. Residues: CASSPSATEETQYF.